The source of this T cell receptor (beta chain) is a study of response to subunit inactivated influenza vaccine. Findings and caveats of the study: Researchers suggested that each seasonal influenza vaccination recruits few new T cells.

This clonotype was seen a handful of times. The target antigen is unknown. TCRdb reprocessed the RT-PCR reads with MiXCR, giving one entry per CDR3 protein. Found here are roughly 570,000 distinct CDR3 sequences, roughly 13% of them singletons; the top ten hold around 13%. V was pared by 1 base and J by 4 bases, with 2 bases of the junction left unmatched. The CDR3 is 16 residues long. CDR1 and CDR2 from the germline V gene are SGHTA and FQGNSA. V and J are TRBV7-2 and TRBJ2-2; 11 bases match TRBD2. This clonotype originated in a man aged 45 to 65 who received an inactivated influenza vaccine. Sequencing used PBMCs from blood, obtained 45 days after vaccination. CDR3 DNA sequence: TGTGCCAGCAGCTTAGAGGGACTAGCGGTCACCGGGGAGCTGTTTTTT. Translated: CASSLEGLAVTGELFF.